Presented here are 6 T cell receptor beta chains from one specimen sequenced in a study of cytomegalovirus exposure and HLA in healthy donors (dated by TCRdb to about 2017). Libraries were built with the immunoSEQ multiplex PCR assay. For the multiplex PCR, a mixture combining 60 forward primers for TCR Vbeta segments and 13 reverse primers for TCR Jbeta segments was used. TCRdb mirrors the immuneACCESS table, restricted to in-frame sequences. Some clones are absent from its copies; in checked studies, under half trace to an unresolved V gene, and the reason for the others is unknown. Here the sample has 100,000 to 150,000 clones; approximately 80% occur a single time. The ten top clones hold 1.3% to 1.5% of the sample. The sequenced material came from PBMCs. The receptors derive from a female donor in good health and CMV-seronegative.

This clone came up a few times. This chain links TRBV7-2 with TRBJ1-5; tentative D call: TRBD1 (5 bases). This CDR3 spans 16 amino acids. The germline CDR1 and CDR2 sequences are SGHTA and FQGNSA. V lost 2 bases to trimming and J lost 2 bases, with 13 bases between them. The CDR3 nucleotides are TGTGCCAGCAGCTTAAGGGGCAGGGAGGGCAATCAGCCCCAGCATTTT. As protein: CASSLRGREGNQPQHF.

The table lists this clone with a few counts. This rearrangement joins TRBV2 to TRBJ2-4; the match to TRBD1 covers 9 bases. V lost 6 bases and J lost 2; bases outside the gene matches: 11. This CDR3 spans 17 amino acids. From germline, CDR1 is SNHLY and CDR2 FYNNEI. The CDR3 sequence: CASSPLRDRVTKNIQYF. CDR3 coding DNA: TGTGCCAGCAGCCCCCTCCGGGACAGGGTAACCAAAAACATTCAGTACTTC.

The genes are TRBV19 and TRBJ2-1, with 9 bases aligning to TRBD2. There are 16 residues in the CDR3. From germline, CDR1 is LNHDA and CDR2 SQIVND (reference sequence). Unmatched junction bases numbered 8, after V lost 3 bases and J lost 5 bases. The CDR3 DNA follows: TGTGCCAGTAGTATCCGGCTAGCGGGGACCCACAATGAGCAGTTCTTC. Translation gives CASSIRLAGTHNEQFF.

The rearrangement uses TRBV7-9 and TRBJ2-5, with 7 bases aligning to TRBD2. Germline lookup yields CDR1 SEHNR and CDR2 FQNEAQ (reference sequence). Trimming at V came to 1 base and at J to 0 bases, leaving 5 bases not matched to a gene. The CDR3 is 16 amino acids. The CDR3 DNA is TGTGCCAGCAGCTTAGTGGGTCTAGCGGACCAAGAGACCCAGTACTTC. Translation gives CASSLVGLADQETQYF. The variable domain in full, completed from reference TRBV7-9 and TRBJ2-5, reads DTGVSQNPRHKITKRGQNVTFRCDPISEHNRLYWYRQTLGQGPEFLTYFQNEAQLEKSRLLSDRFSAERPKGSFSTLEIQRTEQGDSAMYLCASSLVGLADQETQYFGPGTRLLVL.

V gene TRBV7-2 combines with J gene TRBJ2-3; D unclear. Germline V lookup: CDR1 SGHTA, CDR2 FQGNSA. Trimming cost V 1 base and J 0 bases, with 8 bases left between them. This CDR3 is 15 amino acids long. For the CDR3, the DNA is TGTGCCAGCAGCTTAGATTGGCAAAGCACAGATACGCAGTATTTT. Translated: CASSLDWQSTDTQYF. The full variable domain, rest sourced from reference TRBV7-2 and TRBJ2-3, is GAGVSQSPSNKVTEKGKDVELRCDPISGHTALYWYRQSLGQGLEFLIYFQGNSAPDKSGLPSDRFSAERTGGSVSTLTIQRTQQEDSAVYLCASSLDWQSTDTQYFGPGTRLTVL.

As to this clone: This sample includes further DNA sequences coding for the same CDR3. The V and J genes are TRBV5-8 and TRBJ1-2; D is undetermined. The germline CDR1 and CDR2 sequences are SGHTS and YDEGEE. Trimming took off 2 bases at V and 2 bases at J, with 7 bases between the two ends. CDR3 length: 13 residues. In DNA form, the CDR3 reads TGTGCCAGCAGCTTAGGGAGGAACTATGGCTACACCTTC. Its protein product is CASSLGRNYGYTF.